These 5 T cell receptor beta chains share one sample of origin, sequenced in a study of cytomegalovirus exposure and HLA in healthy donors. This PCR relied on a set of 60 Vbeta primers and 13 Jbeta primers. This table comes from immunoSEQ multiplex PCR, and its TCRdb copy is limited to in-frame clones, with some not included. Of 150,000 to 200,000 clones in the sample, roughly 82% are singletons; the top ten hold approximately 1.4%. Material: PBMCs. The receptors stem from a man in his forties in good health and CMV-seronegative.

As DNA, the CDR3 is TGCGCCAGCGGAGACTTCCAAGAGACCCAGTACTTC. Its translation is CASGDFQETQYF. The rearrangement uses TRBV10-2 and TRBJ2-5; D is unclear. Germline CDR1 and CDR2: WSHSY and SAAADI. This CDR3 contains 12 residues. V lost 8 bases, J lost 1 base, and 8 bases lay in between.

This clone occurred once. The chain carries TRBV7-8 and TRBJ1-2; 9 bases are shared with TRBD1. Germline CDR1 SGHVS, CDR2 FQNEAQ. The J segment lost 6 bases and the V segment lost 6 bases, leaving 8 bases of the junction unmatched. CDR3 length: 14 residues. The CDR3, as DNA: TGTGCCAGCAGTCGCAGACAGGGGGAAGATGGCTACACCTTC. Its translation: CASSRRQGEDGYTF.

V usage is TRBV29-1 and J usage is TRBJ2-3; 10 bases fit TRBD1. This CDR3 region has 14 residues. The V segment lost 5 bases and the J segment 4 bases; nucleotides outside the gene matches: 6. Germline loops: CDR1 SQVTM, CDR2 ANQGSEA. CDR3: CSVYRDRGPDTQYF. CDR3 DNA: TGCAGCGTTTACCGGGACAGGGGTCCAGATACGCAGTATTTT.

CDR3 nucleotides: TGCGCCAGCAGCTTTCAGGGGACTAGCGACAATGAGCAGTTCTTC. It codes for CASSFQGTSDNEQFF. The chain uses TRBV5-1 and TRBJ2-1; 10 nucleotides agree with TRBD2. V dropped 2 bases and J dropped 5; count of bases not matched to a gene: 4. Per the germline V gene, CDR1 is SGHRS and CDR2 is YFSETQ. The CDR3 consists of 15 residues.

This clone was seen a handful of times. This chain joins TRBV18 and TRBJ1-5, with D unclear. Germline CDR1 and CDR2: KGHSH and LQKENI. The CDR3 is 16 residues long. The V and J ends lost 3 bases and 1 base respectively, with 13 bases between them. The CDR3 loop is CASSPQRLSSNQPQHF. The CDR3 coding sequence is TGTGCCAGCTCACCCCAAAGACTGTCCAGCAATCAGCCCCAGCATTTT.